This paragraph reports one T cell receptor (beta chain). Antigen unknown. The CDR3 loop spans 13 amino acids. Germline V gene lookup returns CDR1 KGHSH and CDR2 LQKENI. V lost 2 bases and J 4 bases, leaving 5 bases between the germline ends. Sequenced by immunoSEQ multiplex PCR; TCRdb stores in-frame clones only, minus some. The sample shows about 49,000 clones, approximately 84% of them seen only once. This sample stems from a study of OX40 agonist ivuxolimab in advanced cancers. General study points: At doses 0.1 to 3.0 mg/kg, CD4+ and CD8+ clones expanded. Among the lowest levels of clonal expansion were found in partial responders at 0.1-3.0 mg/kg.

The source of this sequence is an adult with an advanced solid tumor such as melanoma, head and neck, liver or kidney cancer. The chain has TRBV18 and TRBJ1-4; D not certain. The material sequenced was CD4+ or CD8+ T cells sorted from blood, taken in a trial of the OX40 agonist ivuxolimab. The CDR3 coding sequence is TGTGCCAGCTCACCAGGGGTTAATGAAAAACTGTTTTTT. The encoded protein is CASSPGVNEKLFF.